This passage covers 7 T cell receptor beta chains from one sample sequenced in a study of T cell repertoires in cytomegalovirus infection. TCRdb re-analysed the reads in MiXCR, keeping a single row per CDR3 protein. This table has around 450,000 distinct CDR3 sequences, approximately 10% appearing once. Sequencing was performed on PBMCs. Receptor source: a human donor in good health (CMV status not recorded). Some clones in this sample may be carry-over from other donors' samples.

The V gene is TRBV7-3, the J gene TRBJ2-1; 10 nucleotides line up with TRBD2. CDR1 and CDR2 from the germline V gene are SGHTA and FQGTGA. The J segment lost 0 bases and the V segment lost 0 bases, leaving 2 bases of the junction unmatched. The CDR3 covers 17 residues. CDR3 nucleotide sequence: TGTGCCAGCAGCTTAACCCCTAGCGGGAGCTCCTACAATGAGCAGTTCTTC. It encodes CASSLTPSGSSYNEQFF. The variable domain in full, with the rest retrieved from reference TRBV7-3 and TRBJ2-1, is GAGVSQTPSNKVTEKGKYVELRCDPISGHTALYWYRQSLGQGPEFLIYFQGTGAADDSGLPNDRFFAVRPEGSVSTLKIQRTERGDSAVYLCASSLTPSGSSYNEQFFGPGTRLTVL.

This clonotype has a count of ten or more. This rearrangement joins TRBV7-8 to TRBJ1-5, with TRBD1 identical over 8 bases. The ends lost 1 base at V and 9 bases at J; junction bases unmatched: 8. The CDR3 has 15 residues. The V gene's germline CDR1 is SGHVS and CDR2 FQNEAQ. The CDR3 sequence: CASSLDEDRVRPQHF. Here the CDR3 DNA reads TGTGCCAGCAGCTTAGACGAGGACAGGGTACGGCCCCAGCATTTT.

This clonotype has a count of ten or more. CDR3 protein: CASSLAVWKEENTGELFF. The CDR3 DNA reads as TGTGCCAGCAGCTTAGCTGTATGGAAGGAAGAAAACACCGGGGAGCTGTTTTTT. This rearrangement joins TRBV7-6 to TRBJ2-2; D call uncertain. This CDR3 is built from 18 residues. Per germline, CDR1 SGHVS and CDR2 FNYEAQ. V was trimmed by 0 bases and J by 2 bases, leaving 16 bases between them.

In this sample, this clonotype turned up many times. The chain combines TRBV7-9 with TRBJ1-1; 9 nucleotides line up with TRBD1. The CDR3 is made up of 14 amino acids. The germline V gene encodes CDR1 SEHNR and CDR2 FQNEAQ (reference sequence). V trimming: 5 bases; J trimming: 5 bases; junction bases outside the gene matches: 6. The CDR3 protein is CASSLPGTGTEAFF. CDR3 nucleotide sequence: TGTGCCAGCAGCCTTCCCGGGACAGGGACTGAAGCTTTCTTT.

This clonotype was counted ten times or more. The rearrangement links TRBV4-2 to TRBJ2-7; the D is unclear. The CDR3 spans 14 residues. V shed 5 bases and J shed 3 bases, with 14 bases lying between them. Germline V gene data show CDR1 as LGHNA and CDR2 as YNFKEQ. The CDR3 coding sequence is TGTGCCAGCAGCAAGGAGCTAGTCAGCTACGAGCAGTACTTC. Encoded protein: CASSKELVSYEQYF.

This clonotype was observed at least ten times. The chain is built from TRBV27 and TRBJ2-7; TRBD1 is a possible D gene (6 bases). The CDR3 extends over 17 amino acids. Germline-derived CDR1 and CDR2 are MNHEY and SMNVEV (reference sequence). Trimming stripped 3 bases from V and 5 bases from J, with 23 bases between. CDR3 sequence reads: CASSFFRGRRDPNEQYF. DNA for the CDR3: TGTGCCAGCAGTTTCTTCAGGGGAAGACGGGACCCGAACGAGCAGTACTTC.

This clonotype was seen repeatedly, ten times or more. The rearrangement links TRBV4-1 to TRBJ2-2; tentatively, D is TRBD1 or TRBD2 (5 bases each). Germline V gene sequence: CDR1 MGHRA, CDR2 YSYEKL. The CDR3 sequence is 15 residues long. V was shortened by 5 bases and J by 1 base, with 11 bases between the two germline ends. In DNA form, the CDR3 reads TGCGCCAGCAGCTACCGGGACGGGAACACCGGGGAGCTGTTTTTT. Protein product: CASSYRDGNTGELFF.